This TCR beta chain was retrieved from a study of shared clonotypes between healthy human individuals. On the study more broadly: Aged 18 to 49, the donors were a couple of women and a few men. Findings and limits, study-wide: Donor clonotype sharing was expected to depend on sequencing depth. A small donor pool kept down the genetic and exposure-history diversity that was represented.

Profiling relied on immunoSEQ multiplex PCR, and the TCRdb table lists in-frame clones only, not all of them. Of fewer than 500,000 clones in the sample, over 60% were seen once. On this clone itself: Its antigen remains unidentified.

The CDR3 sequence is 15 residues long. Germline values: CDR1 SNHLY, CDR2 FYNNEI. J lost 5 bases, V lost 6 bases, and 6 bases had no gene match. Some 90 million PBMCs supplied genomic DNA for unsorted samples. The chain combines TRBV2 with TRBJ2-5, with 13 bases that match TRBD2. The source material was PBMCs. This sequence was found in a woman in her 40s in good health. Some clones in this sample may be carry-over from other donors' samples. The CDR3 DNA sequence: TGTGCCAGCAGGAGGACTAGCGGGAGATCTGAGACCCAGTACTTC. Its translation is CASRRTSGRSETQYF.